The 9 T cell receptor beta chains below come from one sample, sequenced in a study of blood T cells in healthy people across ages. The second PCR ran about 6 to 12 cycles with a sample-barcoded 5' primer and J-beta primers. MiXCR, run by TCRdb on the 5' RACE reads, gives a single entry per CDR3 protein. The table has hundreds of thousands of distinct CDR3 sequences, roughly 20% seen once. Sequencing was done on a sample of blood. These receptors came from a man aged 65 to 79 in good health.

This clonotype appeared many times. The chain joins TRBV27 to TRBJ2-2; D is possibly TRBD1 (6 bases). V was cut by 6 bases and J by 3 bases, with 20 bases left in between. The germline gives CDR1 MNHEY, CDR2 SMNVEV (reference sequence). This CDR3 has 17 amino acids. The CDR3 loop reads CASSPITGPGDTGELFF. The CDR3, as DNA: TGTGCCAGCAGCCCGATCACAGGGCCAGGGGACACCGGGGAGCTGTTTTTT.

Written as DNA, the CDR3 is TGTGCCAGCAGCCAAGATTTACTAGCGGGGGTAGGAGAGACCCAGTACTTC. Translating it yields CASSQDLLAGVGETQYF. The chain employs TRBV3-1 and TRBJ2-5; 11 positions match TRBD2. CDR3 length equals 17 residues. Germline V gene data show CDR1 as LGHDT and CDR2 as YNNKEL (reference sequence). The V gene end was trimmed by 0 bases and the J gene end by 4 bases; junction bases not matched to a gene: 7.

This clonotype was detected only a few times. The chain links TRBV24-1 to TRBJ2-5; possible D gene TRBD1, 5 bases. Germline CDR1 reads KGHDR; CDR2 reads SFDVKD. The CDR3 is 15 residues long. Trimming took off 9 bases at V and 2 bases at J, with 18 bases between the two ends. The CDR3 nucleotides read TGTGCCACCCGCTCAGGGAAGGTAGGGCAAGAGACCCAGTACTTC. Amino acid sequence: CATRSGKVGQETQYF.

Comments on this clonotype: At one end the junction does not follow the germline gene, possibly because of a read error. The genes are TRBV19 and TRBJ2-1; 8 positions agree with TRBD2. Germline-derived CDR1 and CDR2 are LNHDA and SQIVND (reference sequence). The CDR3 consists of 15 residues. CDR3 loop: CASSIASGLYNEQFF. The CDR3 DNA reads TGTGCCAGTAGTATCGCTAGCGGGTTATACAACGAGCAGTTCTTC.

A few counts support this clonotype. The chain is built from TRBV7-3 and TRBJ2-1; TRBD2 matches 8 bases. Germline CDR1 SGHTA, CDR2 FQGTGA. V shed 1 base and J 1 base; nucleotides not matched to a gene: 3. This CDR3 spans 16 amino acids. In nucleotides, the CDR3 is TGTGCCAGCAGCTTAAACCCGGGAGGGTCCTACAATGAGCAGTTCTTC. Amino acids: CASSLNPGGSYNEQFF.

This clonotype was seen only a few times. The genes are TRBV2 and TRBJ2-7; a weak D match, TRBD1 (6 bases). The CDR3 loop spans 15 amino acids. Trimming removed 2 bases from V and 2 bases from J, with 13 bases in between. In germline, CDR1 is SNHLY, CDR2 FYNNEI. The CDR3: CASSESSGQTYEQYV. The CDR3 region has the DNA TGTGCCAGCAGTGAATCATCGGGACAAACCTACGAGCAGTACGTC.

This sequence joins TRBV6-2 or TRBV6-3 and TRBJ2-1; TRBD2 matches at 12 bases. With 6 bases clipped from V and 1 base from J, the junction kept 7 bases outside the gene matches. Germline V lookup: CDR1 MNHEY, CDR2 SVGEGT. The CDR3 is 17 amino acids. CDR3: CASRPRTSGMSYNEQFF. Written as DNA, the CDR3 is TGTGCCAGCAGACCGAGGACTAGCGGGATGTCCTACAATGAGCAGTTCTTC.

On this clonotype: An end of the junction does not agree with germline; a read error may underlie this. The chain joins TRBV27 to TRBJ1-2, with 9 bases fitting TRBD1. Germline lookup yields CDR1 MNHEY and CDR2 SMNVEV (reference sequence). This CDR3 spans 13 amino acids. CDR3 coding DNA: TGTGCCGGCAGTTTTCGACAGGGGGAGGGCTACACCTTC. Translated: CAGSFRQGEGYTF.

The chain recombines TRBV21-1 with TRBJ2-1; the tabulated D call, TRBD2, remains unverified against the DNA. TRBV21-1 corresponds to a pseudogene. The CDR3 runs 14 residues. The CDR3 loop is CASSKALAGDEQFF. CDR3 DNA: TGTGCCAGCAGCAAAGCACTAGCGGGGGATGAGCAGTTCTTC.